These T cell receptor beta chains were read from a single sample in a study of blood T cell repertoires in COVID-19. The repertoire was sequenced with immunoSEQ multiplex PCR; TCRdb's copy has only in-frame clones and lacks some. The profile shows some 120,000 clones, 86% of them singletons. Sequenced input: peripheral blood. Receptors were obtained from a human donor in a cohort sampled during active COVID-19. The conserved cysteine and the conserved F or W are not part of the CDR3 here. Fields, in order: V gene, J gene, CDR3 protein.

v_call: TRBV6-5
j_call: TRBJ2-7
cdr3_aa: ASSYSGLFYEQY

v_call: TRBV6-4
j_call: TRBJ1-6
cdr3_aa: ASSDSWNRASPLH

v_call: TRBV27
j_call: TRBJ2-5
cdr3_aa: ASSFLDRGETQY

v_call: TRBV4-1
j_call: TRBJ2-1
cdr3_aa: ASSQTPGASVAYNEQF

v_call: TRBV4-1
j_call: TRBJ2-7
cdr3_aa: ASSQVDSLIRGFEQY

v_call: TRBV4-3
j_call: TRBJ2-1
cdr3_aa: ASSQDHSQGIYNEQF

v_call: TRBV18
j_call: TRBJ2-7
cdr3_aa: ASSPPLAGPSYEQY

v_call: TRBV10-1
j_call: TRBJ1-6
cdr3_aa: ASSLGGKESPLH

v_call: TRBV7-9
j_call: TRBJ1-1
cdr3_aa: ASSLAELTEAF

v_call: TRBV7-2
j_call: TRBJ1-3
cdr3_aa: ASSPQGFSGNTIY

v_call: TRBV19
j_call: TRBJ2-1
cdr3_aa: ASSRNPLAFDEQF

v_call: TRBV10-2
j_call: TRBJ2-3
cdr3_aa: ASSRDLSTDTQY

v_call: TRBV3-1/TRBV3-2
j_call: TRBJ2-1
cdr3_aa: ASSPARPGTGVSNEQF

v_call: TRBV4-3
j_call: TRBJ1-3
cdr3_aa: ASSQTHQGSGNTIY

v_call: TRBV24-1
j_call: TRBJ2-3
cdr3_aa: ATNEGSTDTQY

v_call: TRBV11-2
j_call: TRBJ1-1
cdr3_aa: ASSGRGTKNTEAF

v_call: TRBV7-9
j_call: TRBJ1-1
cdr3_aa: ASSRLTGPGNTEAF

v_call: TRBV2
j_call: TRBJ2-5
cdr3_aa: ASGTAGSSNLETQY

v_call: TRBV7-8
j_call: TRBJ1-2
cdr3_aa: ASSLEFRVVGYGYT

v_call: TRBV19
j_call: TRBJ1-4
cdr3_aa: ASNTGFREKLF

v_call: TRBV29-1
j_call: TRBJ2-4
cdr3_aa: SVGGLAGGPLAKNIQY

v_call: TRBV2
j_call: TRBJ2-7
cdr3_aa: ASKRGSYEQY

v_call: TRBV29-1
j_call: TRBJ1-1
cdr3_aa: SVERTGGGTEAF

v_call: TRBV11-2
j_call: TRBJ2-7
cdr3_aa: ASSLLAGSHYEQY

v_call: TRBV7-9
j_call: TRBJ2-6
cdr3_aa: ASSSFGLVGSPGANVLT

v_call: TRBV27
j_call: TRBJ1-2
cdr3_aa: ASSLTASGTGINGYT

v_call: TRBV19
j_call: TRBJ1-1
cdr3_aa: ASSPLGQIEAF

v_call: TRBV10-1
j_call: TRBJ2-1
cdr3_aa: ASSEEVAGGNEQF